The present T cell receptor (beta chain) was sequenced within a study of T cells after yellow fever vaccination. Generation of TCR cDNA used 5'RACE template switching (which added a universal primer site and UMIs). One entry per CDR3 protein results from TCRdb running MiXCR on the 5' RACE reads. The profile shows about 85,000 distinct CDR3 sequences, about 14% of them singletons. Study results and limitations: Most clones from primary vaccination resurfaced after the booster (around 95% CD4, 75% to 90% CD8).

Per the germline V gene, CDR1 is SGHTA and CDR2 is FQGNSA. V lost 8 bases, J lost 10 bases, and 11 bases lay in between. The CDR3 contains 11 residues. This material consisted of CD8+ T cells not binding an NS4B(214-222) dextramer, sorted from PBMCs, taken 21 days after the first yellow fever vaccination. The TCR comes from a man between 18 and 35 years old who received the YFV17D yellow fever vaccine. The chain combines TRBV7-2 with TRBJ1-4, with D possibly TRBD1 on 6 matching bases. CDR3 residues: CASALQGKLFF. In DNA, the CDR3 is TGTGCCAGCGCGTTACAGGGAAAACTGTTTTTT. Filled out from reference TRBV7-2 and TRBJ1-4, the complete variable domain reads GAGVSQSPSNKVTEKGKDVELRCDPISGHTALYWYRQSLGQGLEFLIYFQGNSAPDKSGLPSDRFSAERTGGSVSTLTIQRTQQEDSAVYLCASALQGKLFFGSGTQLSVL.